The next 10 T cell receptor beta chains were all read from a single sample in a study of tumor and adjacent non-tumor tissue in lung cancer. The template was RNA from unsorted bulk tissue. Three rounds of nested PCR, following a modified ARM-PCR protocol, produced the TCRbeta library. TCRdb reprocessed the multiplex PCR reads via MiXCR and lists one record per CDR3 protein. The sample includes 130,000 or so distinct CDR3 sequences, 66% of them seen just once. Material for sequencing was lung tumor tissue. The receptor set was obtained from a man aged 25 to 45 with non-small cell lung cancer.

This sequence joins TRBV20-1 and TRBJ2-3, with a tentative D call TRBD2 (5 bases). The germline V and J ends were trimmed by 7 bases and 2 bases, with 13 bases remaining between them. In germline, CDR1 is DFQATT, CDR2 SNEGSKA (reference sequence). This CDR3 is 13 amino acids long. The CDR3 nucleotides are TGCAGTGTTCACGGGATTCTCACAGATACGCAGTATTTT. Its protein product is CSVHGILTDTQYF.

The chain joins TRBV18 to TRBJ1-6; weak D call: TRBD1 (6 bases). This CDR3 region has 15 residues. The V and J ends lost 3 bases and 6 bases respectively, with 12 bases between them. CDR1 is KGHSH, CDR2 LQKENI, per germline. The CDR3 bases are TGTGCCAGCTCACCCCGGGACAACCGTAATTCACCCCTCCACTTT. Residues: CASSPRDNRNSPLHF.

This clonotype was seen a handful of times. A read error may be the cause here, since a much bigger clone is one base away. The chain carries TRBV5-1 and TRBJ1-5; D is perhaps TRBD1 (5 bases). The germline CDR1 and CDR2 sequences are SGHRS and YFSETQ. V was pared by 4 bases and J by 1 base, with 9 bases between. CDR3 length: 14 amino acids. This CDR3 is CASSQGSSNQPQHF. The CDR3, as DNA: TGCGCCAGCAGCCAGGGATCAAGCAATCAGCCCCAGCATTTT.

With respect to this clonotype: A much larger clone lies one base from this, so it may be a read error. The CDR3 loop is CASSPRWGRGSDTQYF. DNA of the CDR3: TGTGCCAGCAGCCCACGATGGGGACGGGGATCAGATACGCAGTATTTT. The rearrangement uses TRBV9 and TRBJ2-3; D is tentatively TRBD1 or TRBD2 (5 bases each). The CDR3 spans 16 residues. Trimming shortened V by 4 bases and J by 4 bases, and 19 bases separated the two germline ends. Germline V CDR1 and CDR2: SGDLS, YYNGEE.

The CDR3 region has the DNA TGTGCCAGCAGCTTAAATACGGTTTATAGAAGAGGAGACAATGAGCAGTTCTTC. Encoded protein: CASSLNTVYRRGDNEQFF. The rearrangement joins TRBV11-1 to TRBJ2-1; unclear D gene. From germline, CDR1 is SGHAT and CDR2 FQDESV (reference sequence). This CDR3 is built from 18 residues. Trimming took off 2 bases at V and 5 bases at J, with 22 bases between the two ends.

The CDR3 DNA reads TGTGCCAATACTACCGGGCGGGCGGGCGAGCAGTACTTC. It translates to CANTTGRAGEQYF. The gene calls are TRBV6-6 and TRBJ2-7; D is possibly TRBD2 (5 bases). The germline V and J ends were trimmed by 10 bases and 6 bases, with 19 bases remaining between them. The CDR3 extends over 13 amino acids. Germline loops: CDR1 MNHNY, CDR2 SVGAGI (reference sequence).

The chain recombines TRBV7-2 with TRBJ1-2, with 10 bases fitting TRBD1. Germline CDR1 reads SGHTA; CDR2 reads FQGNSA. The ends lost 5 bases at V and 4 bases at J; junction bases unmatched: 7. The CDR3 sequence is 15 residues long. DNA for the CDR3: TGTGCCAGCAGCCTTGGGACAGGGGATAGCTATGGCTACACCTTC. Translated: CASSLGTGDSYGYTF.

This clonotype was seen once. With a much larger clone just one base away, this may be a read error. The chain combines TRBV10-3 with TRBJ2-6, with 7 bases fitting TRBD2. This CDR3 contains 17 residues. Germline CDR1 and CDR2: ENHRY and SYGVKD. CDR3 sequence (DNA): TGTACCATCAGTTTTGGACTAGACTTCTCTGGGGCCAACGTCCTGACTTTC. Translating gives CTISFGLDFSGANVLTF.

About this clonotype: The junction departs from the called germline gene at one end, perhaps through a read error. This chain uses TRBV20-1 with TRBJ1-4, with no clear D. This CDR3 spans 14 amino acids. Germline CDR1 is DFQATT and CDR2 is SNEGSKA (reference sequence). CDR3 DNA sequence: TGCAGCGCTAGAGGGAGAGAGGGTGGAGAAAAACTGTTTTTT. Its translation: CSARGREGGEKLFF.

On this clonotype itself: One junction end does not reproduce the germline sequence, and a read error may be involved. CDR3 amino acids: CASRPGGRVLNEKLSF. CDR3 nucleotide sequence: TGTGCCAGCAGACCCGGTGGCAGGGTGCTGAATGAAAAACTGTCTTTT. This chain joins TRBV6-5 and TRBJ1-4; TRBD1 is a possible D gene (5 bases). Germline-derived CDR1 and CDR2 are MNHEY and SVGAGI. This CDR3 region has 16 residues.